This T cell receptor (beta chain) is from a study of T cells in Graves' hyperthyroidism and ophthalmopathy. RNA transcripts were the template for amplifying TCR beta CDR3 regions. HTBI primers were the set used in a first-round RT-PCR of the TCR CDR3. From the multiplex PCR reads, TCRdb called clonotypes with MiXCR, one entry per CDR3 protein. The repertoire includes hundreds of thousands of distinct CDR3 sequences, less than 15% of them detected once, and roughly 10% sits in the top ten. Overall study results and limits: Ophthalmopathy got predicted by the model a median about six months before its onset. A model of 13 V-J features distinguished ophthalmopathy from stable hyperthyroidism. Blood shared most expanded thyroid clonotypes above 0.001.

The study defined stable Graves' hyperthyroidism as no ophthalmopathy progression within 18 months. This CDR3 contains 16 residues. Per germline, CDR1 MNHEY and CDR2 SVGEGT. With regard to this clonotype: What it recognizes is unknown. Compared with germline, one end of the junction differs, possibly owing to a read error.

The chain recombines TRBV6-2 or TRBV6-3 with TRBJ1-5; perhaps TRBD1 as D (5 bases). This clonotype was sampled from a woman in her late teens or twenties with Graves' hyperthyroidism. The specimen was blood. CDR3 sequence: CATSSEKGRGNQPQHF. The CDR3 nucleotides read TGTGCCACCAGTTCGGAGAAGGGGCGCGGAAATCAGCCCCAGCATTTT.